These 4 T cell receptor beta chains originate from one sample sequenced in a study of shared clonotypes between healthy human individuals. Sequencing was performed with immunoSEQ multiplex PCR; in TCRdb, only in-frame clones are kept and a portion is missing. The top ten hold roughly 12% of the sample, which has roughly 500,000 clones, 81% seen once. Input material: PBMCs. Receptors originate from a woman between 40 and 50 years old in good health. Some clones in this sample may be carry-over from other donors' samples.

This sequence joins TRBV28 and TRBJ2-7; TRBD2 matches at 12 bases. The V gene's germline CDR1 is MDHEN and CDR2 SYDVKM. V lost 6 bases to trimming and J lost 1 base; unmatched junction nucleotides: 10. The CDR3 runs to 17 residues. The CDR3 protein is CASRPLAGGTGSYEQYF. The CDR3 DNA follows: TGTGCCAGCAGACCACTAGCGGGAGGAACGGGTTCCTACGAGCAGTACTTC.

The V gene is TRBV5-1, the J gene TRBJ1-1, with 7 nucleotides matching TRBD1. The V and J ends lost 4 bases and 2 bases, in that order; junction bases with no gene match: 11. The CDR3 contains 16 residues. Germline assignment: CDR1 SGHRS and CDR2 YFSETQ. The CDR3 spells CASSQSRDSPNTEAFF. CDR3 in DNA: TGCGCCAGCAGCCAATCCCGGGACAGCCCAAACACTGAAGCTTTCTTT.

The chain carries TRBV6-1 and TRBJ1-4, with TRBD1 as a possible D gene (6 bases). The CDR3 is made up of 14 amino acids. CDR1 is MNHNS, CDR2 SASEGT, per germline. V gave up 6 bases and J gave up 3 bases, with 11 bases separating them. In DNA form, the CDR3 reads TGTGCCAGCAGACCCAGGACAGCTAATGAAAAACTGTTTTTT. Translating it yields CASRPRTANEKLFF.

The J gene is TRBJ2-3, the V gene TRBV6-5, with D perhaps given as TRBD1 or TRBD2 (5 bases each). This CDR3 contains 14 residues. CDR1 and CDR2 (germline): MNHEY, SVGAGI. Trimming took 9 bases from V and 4 from J, leaving 17 bases between them. In DNA, the CDR3 is TGTGCCAGTGGGGGACGCGCTCAATCAGATACGCAGTATTTT. It encodes CASGGRAQSDTQYF.